Listed below are T cell receptor beta chains from one sample, sequenced in a study of blood T cell repertoires in COVID-19. Some clones are missing from TCRdb's copy, which holds only in-frame ones; the method was immunoSEQ multiplex PCR. The table lists tens of thousands of clones, 89% of them singletons. The sequenced sample was peripheral blood. These receptors originate from a woman in her fifties or sixties with COVID-19, enrolled during active disease. Both conserved end residues are part of each CDR3. D genes are given only for firm matches. A row's size may be missing; if present it is once, few, many or a size class.

>TRBV27|.|TRBJ1-2|.
TGTGCCACCAAAAGCGGGGCGGCCGGGAGGCATGGCTACACCTTC
CATKSGAAGRHGYTF
>TRBV7-2|.|TRBJ2-5|.
TGTGCCAGCAGCTTAGAGAGCGGGTGGGGGACCCAGTACTTC
CASSLESGWGTQYF
>TRBV20-1|.|TRBJ2-1|TRBD1
TGCAGTGCTAGTGGCGACAGGGGCGATGAGCAGTTCTTC
CSASGDRGDEQFF
>TRBV7-9|.|TRBJ1-1|.
TGTGCCAGCAGCCCTATAGAGGGCTGGTGGGATTCTGAAGCTTTCTTT
CASSPIEGWWDSEAFF
>TRBV11-2|.|TRBJ2-4|TRBD1
TGTGCCAGCAGCTCCCCAGGGGGCAAAAACATTCAGTACTTC
CASSSPGGKNIQYF
>TRBV9|.|TRBJ2-5|TRBD2
TGTGCCAGCAGCGTAGGGGCGCGGGAGAGTGGGGAGACCCAGTACTTC
CASSVGARESGETQYF
>TRBV2|.|TRBJ2-7|TRBD1
TGTGCCAGCTGGAGGAGGGACAGGGGGCACCCATCGGACTTC
CASWRRDRGHPSDF
>TRBV3-1/TRBV3-2|.|TRBJ2-3|TRBD2
TGTGCCAGCAGCCAAGATGACCGGGAGGGCCTTTGGACGCAGTATTTT
CASSQDDREGLWTQYF
>TRBV11-3|once|TRBJ2-3|.
TGTGCCAGCAGCGACGGGACAACTAGCACAGATACGCAGTATTTT
CASSDGTTSTDTQYF
>TRBV6-5|.|TRBJ1-1|TRBD1
TGTGCCAGCAGTAACGATGACAGGGTTGACACTGAAGCTTTCTTT
CASSNDDRVDTEAFF
>TRBV29-1|.|TRBJ1-4|.
TGCAGCGTCGAGCCGGAGGGTGAAAAACTGTTTTTT
CSVEPEGEKLFF
>TRBV3-1/TRBV3-2|.|TRBJ2-5|.
TGTGCCAGCAGCCAAGATGGAGGTGGAGAGACCCAGTACTTC
CASSQDGGGETQYF
>TRBV6-5|.|TRBJ1-6|.
TGTGCCAGCAGTTACGCCGCCAGCGTTGGTTCACCCCTCCACTTT
CASSYAASVGSPLHF
>TRBV6-5|few|TRBJ1-2|.
TGTGCCAGCAGTTACTCGGGGGGACGCGGAAGGGATGGCTACACCTTC
CASSYSGGRGRDGYTF
>TRBV19|.|TRBJ1-4|.
TGTGCCAGTCTTCCAGACGGCGGAAGAAGGGAAAAACTGTTTTTT
CASLPDGGRREKLFF
>TRBV27|.|TRBJ2-7|TRBD2
TGTGCCAGCAGTCTCCGGGGGGGGCGGTCGGAGTACTTC
CASSLRGGRSEYF
>TRBV6-5|.|TRBJ2-5|.
TGTGCCAGCAGGCAAGACAGACAAGAGACCCAGTACTTC
CASRQDRQETQYF
>TRBV2|.|TRBJ1-5|TRBD1
TGTGCCAGCAGTAGACAGGGGTTAGACAATCAGCCCCAGCATTTT
CASSRQGLDNQPQHF
>TRBV10-3|.|TRBJ2-7|TRBD1
TGTGCCATCAGGCCGGGACAGGGGGGCTTCTACGAGCAGTACTTC
CAIRPGQGGFYEQYF